Presented here are 15 T cell receptor beta chains from one specimen sequenced in a study of blood T cell repertoires in COVID-19. TCRdb's copy holds only in-frame clones and misses some; the assay was immunoSEQ multiplex PCR. Of roughly 250,000 clones listed, about 85% are singletons. The sample taken for sequencing was peripheral blood. All receptors derive from a human donor with COVID-19, enrolled during active disease. The donor label of this sample is uncertain.

The chain combines TRBV6-1 with TRBJ1-1, with D possibly being TRBD1 (6 bases). Germline V gene data show CDR1 as MNHNS and CDR2 as SASEGT. V dropped 2 bases and J dropped 5 bases, with 18 bases sitting between them. This CDR3 has 16 residues. The CDR3, as DNA: TGTGCCAGCAGTGAACCTCGGGGGGGGGCGAGAACTGAAGCTTTCTTT. Translated: CASSEPRGGARTEAFF.

The genes are TRBV7-2 and TRBJ1-2, with a tentative D call TRBD1 (5 bases). The germline gives CDR1 SGHTA, CDR2 FQGNSA. The CDR3 consists of 12 residues. V shed 7 bases and J shed 0 bases, with 6 bases lying between them. The CDR3 sequence: CASMTANYGYTF. The CDR3 bases are TGTGCCAGCATGACAGCTAACTATGGCTACACCTTC.

For the CDR3, the DNA is TGTGCCAGCAGCCGAGGAGCCCACTACAATGAGCAGTTCTTC. This encodes CASSRGAHYNEQFF. The V and J genes are TRBV27 and TRBJ2-1; D not certain. The CDR3 is 14 amino acids. Between the trimmed V and J ends, which lost 6 bases and 3 bases, there was a span of 12 bases. The germline V gene has CDR1 MNHEY and CDR2 SMNVEV (reference sequence).

This clone was seen only a few times. The chain couples TRBV7-9 to TRBJ1-5, with 8 bases matching TRBD1. V lost 5 bases to trimming and J lost 5 bases; unmatched junction nucleotides: 5. Germline CDR1 and CDR2: SEHNR and FQNEAQ (reference sequence). The CDR3 spans 14 residues. CDR3 nucleotides: TGTGCCAGCAGCCCGGTGACAGGGGATCAGCCCCAGCATTTT. This codes for CASSPVTGDQPQHF.

Comment on this clone: Within the sample, other DNA sequences also encode this same CDR3. The chain combines TRBV7-8 with TRBJ1-2; 7 positions match TRBD1. Per the germline V gene, CDR1 is SGHVS and CDR2 is FQNEAQ. Trimming took 4 bases from V and 2 from J; bases not matched to a gene: 7. The CDR3 is made up of 15 amino acids. CDR3 nucleotide sequence: TGTGCCAGCAGCTCCCGGACAGGCGGAAACTATGGCTACACCTTC. Protein: CASSSRTGGNYGYTF.

J is TRBJ2-7 and V is TRBV7-2; a possible D gene is TRBD2 (6 bases). This CDR3 spans 16 amino acids. V dropped 5 bases and J dropped 4 bases, with 21 bases sitting between them. Germline V lookup: CDR1 SGHTA, CDR2 FQGNSA. CDR3 DNA: TGTGCCAGCAGCCCCGGGGGACTGGGGACGAAATACGAGCAGTACTTC. It codes for CASSPGGLGTKYEQYF.

The chain combines TRBV30 with TRBJ1-4, with D possibly being TRBD1 (5 bases). Trimming removed 3 bases at V and 7 bases at J, with 15 bases between. This CDR3 region has 14 residues. Germline values: CDR1 GTSNPN, CDR2 SVGIG (reference sequence). CDR3 amino acids: CAWRVPGVPEKLFF. CDR3 DNA: TGTGCCTGGAGAGTCCCGGGGGTACCTGAAAAACTGTTTTTT.

The V gene is TRBV7-2, the J gene TRBJ1-1; 7 bases are shared with TRBD1. Germline values: CDR1 SGHTA, CDR2 FQGNSA. Trimming cost V 4 bases and J 4 bases; bases outside gene matches: 9. The CDR3 has 15 amino acids. Written as DNA, the CDR3 is TGTGCCAGCAGCTCAAGACAGGGAACGGGCACTGAAGCTTTCTTT. This translates into CASSSRQGTGTEAFF.

V usage is TRBV2 and J usage is TRBJ2-1, with 14 positions matching TRBD2. The CDR3 covers 18 residues. CDR1 and CDR2 (germline): SNHLY, FYNNEI. V gave up 4 bases and J gave up 1 base; unmatched junction bases: 6. CDR3 loop: CASSAQGLAGESYNEQFF. CDR3 sequence (DNA): TGTGCCAGCAGTGCCCAGGGACTAGCGGGAGAGTCCTACAATGAGCAGTTCTTC.

The V call is TRBV5-8, the J call TRBJ1-5; 7 bases line up with TRBD1. Per germline, CDR1 SGHTS and CDR2 YDEGEE. The trim removed 4 bases at V and 5 bases at J, leaving 3 bases unmatched. The CDR3 loop spans 13 amino acids. The CDR3 DNA is TGTGCCAGCAGCGTAGACAGGGATCAGCCCCAGCATTTT. Its translation: CASSVDRDQPQHF.

The CDR3, as DNA: TGTGCCACCAGTGATCCAAGGGGCTCTGGAAACACCATATATTTT. This encodes CATSDPRGSGNTIYF. The chain recombines TRBV24-1 with TRBJ1-3; possibly TRBD1 for D (5 bases). Looked up from germline, CDR1 is KGHDR and CDR2 is SFDVKD. V was pared by 3 bases and J by 0 bases, with 8 bases between. The CDR3 covers 15 residues.

The chain joins TRBV24-1 to TRBJ2-3; 7 nucleotides line up with TRBD1. The germline gives CDR1 KGHDR, CDR2 SFDVKD. The junction had 10 bases not matched to a gene; V was cut back by 3 bases and J by 5 bases. CDR3 length equals 16 residues. The CDR3 coding sequence is TGTGCCACCAGTGATCGAAGGGGACAGCTACGAGATACGCAGTATTTT. It is translated as CATSDRRGQLRDTQYF.

The CDR3 sequence: CASSLEYRGLYGYTF. In DNA, the CDR3 is TGTGCCAGCAGCTTGGAGTACAGGGGGCTCTATGGCTACACCTTC. The chain employs TRBV5-4 and TRBJ1-2; 9 nucleotides line up with TRBD1. CDR1 is SGHNT, CDR2 YYREEE, per germline (reference sequence). V shed 0 bases, J shed 4 bases, and the junction held 4 bases outside the gene matches. The length of the CDR3 is 15 residues.

This sequence joins TRBV11-3 and TRBJ2-2, with 12 bases fitting TRBD2. J gave up 7 bases and V 3 bases, and 3 bases lay outside the gene matches. Germline CDR1 and CDR2: SGHNT and YENEEA. This CDR3 is built from 15 residues. CDR3 sequence: CASSLTSGSGGELFF. Here the CDR3 DNA reads TGTGCCAGCAGCTTGACTAGCGGGAGTGGCGGGGAGCTGTTTTTT.

This clone was seen a single time. This chain uses TRBV6-5 with TRBJ1-1, with TRBD1 identical over 7 bases. Germline V lookup: CDR1 MNHEY, CDR2 SVGAGI. The ends lost 2 bases at V and 4 bases at J; junction bases unmatched: 10. The CDR3 length is 16 residues. The CDR3 is CASSYTKAGGGTEAFF. For the CDR3, the DNA is TGTGCCAGCAGTTACACCAAGGCAGGGGGTGGCACTGAAGCTTTCTTT.